A single sample gave rise to the 21 T cell receptor beta chains below, sequenced in a study of T cells after yellow fever vaccination. From the 5' RACE reads, TCRdb called clonotypes with MiXCR, one entry per CDR3 protein. The data contain hundreds of thousands of distinct CDR3 sequences, 12% of them singletons. This sample comprised PBMCs, obtained on the day of the yellow fever booster vaccination. The receptors were gathered from a young man who received the YFV17D yellow fever vaccine.

This clonotype was found a few times. V gene TRBV6-1 combines with J gene TRBJ2-6; no reliable D call. Trimming took off 7 bases at V and 0 bases at J, with 7 bases between the two ends. Germline lookup yields CDR1 MNHNS and CDR2 SASEGT. The CDR3 has 14 residues. CDR3: CASTLPSGANVLTF. The CDR3 bases are TGTGCCAGCACCCTTCCCTCTGGGGCCAACGTCCTGACTTTC.

This clonotype was picked up many times. The chain is built from TRBV5-1 and TRBJ2-2; D is undetermined. The germline CDR1 and CDR2 sequences are SGHRS and YFSETQ. Trimming left V 4 bases short and J 3 bases short, with 7 bases between. CDR3 length: 13 amino acids. As DNA, the CDR3 is TGCGCCAGCAGCGGTGGGGACACCGGGGAGCTGTTTTTT. It translates to CASSGGDTGELFF.

This clonotype was seen at least ten times. The gene calls are TRBV27 and TRBJ2-7; tentatively, D is TRBD1 (6 bases). The CDR3 totals 16 residues. The V gene lost 5 bases and the J gene lost 4 bases, with 21 bases spanning the gap. Germline V gene lookup returns CDR1 MNHEY and CDR2 SMNVEV (reference sequence). The CDR3 nucleotides are TGTGCCAGCAGTGAGACCTGGACAGAATTGACTTACGAGCAGTACTTC. It yields the protein CASSETWTELTYEQYF.

In this sample, this clonotype turned up a few times. The CDR3 loop is CASTKQREISINEQFF. The CDR3 DNA reads TGTGCCAGCACCAAACAGCGGGAAATATCGATCAATGAGCAGTTCTTC. The rearrangement links TRBV6-1 to TRBJ2-1; 7 bases match TRBD2. Germline CDR1 MNHNS, CDR2 SASEGT. V was pared by 7 bases and J by 6 bases, with 15 bases of the junction left unmatched. The length of the CDR3 is 16 residues.

This chain links TRBV29-1 with TRBJ2-5, with D tentatively TRBD2 (5 bases). Deletions cut 7 bases from V and 5 bases from J, with 11 bases between. This CDR3 region has 11 residues. Germline-derived CDR1 and CDR2 are SQVTM and ANQGSEA. In DNA form, the CDR3 reads TGCAGCGGAGGACCGGGGGAGACCCAGTACTTC. This codes for CSGGPGETQYF.

The chain recombines TRBV7-9 with TRBJ2-2; no clear D gene. V gave up 2 bases and J gave up 6 bases, with 10 bases separating them. Germline values: CDR1 SEHNR, CDR2 FQNEAQ (reference sequence). The length of the CDR3 is 14 residues. The CDR3 DNA reads TGTGCCAGCAGCTTATACGCGTCGGCCGGGGAGCTGTTTTTT. Protein: CASSLYASAGELFF.

This clonotype was seen more than once but under ten times. This chain links TRBV5-4 with TRBJ1-1, with unresolved D. V was cut by 3 bases and J by 6 bases, with 9 bases left in between. CDR3 size: 12 residues. Germline loops: CDR1 SGHNT, CDR2 YYREEE (reference sequence). The CDR3 nucleotides are TGTGCCAGCAGCTCCAGTGGAGCTGAAGCTTTCTTT. This encodes CASSSSGAEAFF.

This clonotype was seen a handful of times. CDR3 sequence: CASSDPGTDQETQYF. CDR3 DNA: TGTGCCAGCAGTGATCCCGGGACAGACCAAGAGACCCAGTACTTC. The chain is built from TRBV25-1 and TRBJ2-5; 7 positions agree with TRBD1. V shed 3 bases, J shed 0 bases, and the junction held 4 bases outside the gene matches. CDR1 and CDR2 (germline): MGHDK, SYGVNS. This CDR3 is built from 15 residues.

This clonotype was counted only a few times. The chain uses TRBV5-6 and TRBJ2-7; 12 bases map to TRBD1. The trim removed 2 bases at V and 4 bases at J, leaving 7 bases unmatched. The CDR3 extends over 16 amino acids. Looked up from germline, CDR1 is SGHDT and CDR2 is YYEEEE. The CDR3 sequence is CASSLTGTGGGYEQYF. DNA of the CDR3: TGTGCCAGCAGCTTAACCGGGACAGGGGGCGGTTACGAGCAGTACTTC.

This clonotype was recorded a few times. The chain employs TRBV4-3 and TRBJ2-1; 7 nucleotides line up with TRBD2. From germline, CDR1 is LGHNA and CDR2 YSLEER. The CDR3 length is 17 residues. V trimming: 1 base; J trimming: 3 bases; junction bases outside the gene matches: 9. This chain's CDR3 is CASSQARLARRYNEQFF. In nucleotides, the CDR3 is TGCGCCAGCAGCCAAGCCCGACTAGCTCGGCGCTACAATGAGCAGTTCTTC.

V and J are TRBV20-1 and TRBJ2-1; D is perhaps TRBD2 (5 bases). CDR1 and CDR2 from the germline V gene are DFQATT and SNEGSKA (reference sequence). The CDR3 totals 15 residues. V was shortened by 3 bases and J by 2 bases, with 14 bases between the two germline ends. Here the CDR3 reads CSARNSRAPYNEQFF. The CDR3, as DNA: TGCAGTGCTAGGAATTCGCGGGCCCCCTACAATGAGCAGTTCTTC.

This clonotype was seen only a few times. The rearrangement joins TRBV30 to TRBJ1-5; D not certain. Trimming stripped 2 bases from V and 11 bases from J, with 13 bases between. CDR1 and CDR2 (germline): GTSNPN, SVGIG (reference sequence). The CDR3 runs to 12 residues. CDR3 bases: TGTGCCTGGAGTAGTAGCCAAGGGACCCAGCATTTT. This translates into CAWSSSQGTQHF. The full variable domain, its missing parts supplied by reference TRBV30 and TRBJ1-5, is SQTIHQWPATLVQPVGSPLSLECTVEGTSNPNLYWYRQAAGRGLQLLFYSVGIGQISSEVPQNLSASRPQDRQFILSSKKLLLSDSGFYLCAWSSSQGTQHFGDGTRLSIL.

A few counts support this clonotype. The chain couples TRBV10-2 to TRBJ2-7; D is unresolved. The CDR3 is 12 residues long. Trimming pared 4 bases from V and 6 bases from J, leaving 10 bases between. Germline CDR1 and CDR2: WSHSY and SAAADI. The CDR3 spells CASSADSSEQYF. DNA of the CDR3: TGCGCCAGCAGTGCCGACTCAAGCGAGCAGTACTTC.

This clonotype has at least ten counts. This rearrangement joins TRBV5-5 to TRBJ1-6, with 7 bases matching TRBD1. CDR1 is SGHKS, CDR2 YYEKEE, per germline (reference sequence). V was clipped by 0 bases and J by 8 bases; unmatched bases: 5. CDR3 length equals 15 residues. The CDR3 DNA reads as TGTGCCAGCAGCTTGGAAGGGGGCGCATATTCACCCCTCCACTTT. It codes for CASSLEGGAYSPLHF.

This clonotype was counted between two and nine times. The V call is TRBV29-1, the J call TRBJ2-6; a weak D match, TRBD1 (5 bases). This CDR3 region has 16 residues. Per germline, CDR1 SQVTM and CDR2 ANQGSEA. V shed 4 bases and J shed 0 bases, with 13 bases lying between them. CDR3 region: CSVVGRVHSGANVLTF. CDR3 in DNA: TGCAGCGTTGTCGGCAGGGTCCACTCTGGGGCCAACGTCCTGACTTTC.

In this sample, this clonotype turned up a few times. The V and J genes are TRBV18 and TRBJ2-3; 8 positions match TRBD1. Germline V gives CDR1 KGHSH, CDR2 LQKENI. The V and J ends lost 1 base and 5 bases, in that order; junction bases with no gene match: 8. The CDR3 spans 16 residues. CDR3 residues: CASSPLGQGAGDTQYF. DNA of the CDR3: TGTGCCAGCTCACCACTGGGTCAGGGGGCCGGAGATACGCAGTATTTT.

This clonotype turned up a few times. The chain joins TRBV5-1 to TRBJ2-7; D ambiguous. Trimming removed 4 bases at V and 2 bases at J, with 16 bases between. The CDR3 sequence is 15 residues long. Germline V gene sequence: CDR1 SGHRS, CDR2 YFSETQ. CDR3 region: CASSPDSGNAYEQYF. As DNA, the CDR3 is TGCGCCAGCAGCCCCGATAGTGGGAACGCCTACGAGCAGTACTTC.

The chain employs TRBV5-1 and TRBJ1-4; D gene ambiguous. Trimming shortened V by 4 bases and J by 8 bases, and 9 bases separated the two germline ends. The CDR3 loop spans 12 amino acids. In germline, CDR1 is SGHRS, CDR2 YFSETQ. The CDR3 DNA reads as TGCGCCAGCAGCGCGAGCGGGGAAAAACTGTTTTTT. Translating gives CASSASGEKLFF.

The chain carries TRBV14 and TRBJ2-2; D unresolved. This CDR3 has 16 residues. V dropped 4 bases and J dropped 7 bases, with 19 bases sitting between them. Germline V gives CDR1 SGHDN, CDR2 FVKESK. This CDR3 reads CASSRPNGVSVGELFF. The CDR3 coding sequence is TGTGCCAGCAGCCGACCCAATGGGGTTTCTGTCGGGGAGCTGTTTTTT.

The V call is TRBV20-1, the J call TRBJ1-1, with 12 bases fitting TRBD1. The germline CDR1 and CDR2 sequences are DFQATT and SNEGSKA (reference sequence). Trimming at V came to 2 bases and at J to 4 bases, leaving 8 bases not matched to a gene. This CDR3 spans 16 amino acids. CDR3 sequence: CSARPSGQGASTEAFF. The CDR3 nucleotides are TGCAGTGCTAGACCTTCGGGACAGGGGGCGAGCACTGAAGCTTTCTTT.

This clonotype was counted between two and nine times. Written as DNA, the CDR3 is TGCGCCAGCAGTTGGGAGCTGGACCGCAATGAGCAGTTCTTC. This gives the protein CASSWELDRNEQFF. V is TRBV5-1 and J is TRBJ2-1, with a possible D match to TRBD2 (5 bases). V was cut by 5 bases and J by 6 bases, with 15 bases left in between. Germline CDR1 is SGHRS and CDR2 is YFSETQ. The length of the CDR3 is 14 residues.